What follows are 28 T cell receptor beta chains derived from one specimen sequenced in a study of blood T cells in healthy people across ages (dated by TCRdb to about 2015). Receptor amplification or capture employed 5' RACE. A second PCR of roughly 6 to 11 cycles was run with a J-beta primer mix and a sample-barcoded 5' primer. TCRdb took the public reads, trimmed them with fastp at Q25, ran MiXCR for clone calling and kept in-frame beta chains. Rows are unified per CDR3 protein, each entry keeping the most common DNA and genes. Recorded for this sample are around 1,900,000 distinct CDR3 sequences; roughly 43% of them occurred a single time. The leading ten clones occupy roughly 23% of the sample. Sequencing was done on a sample of blood. The origin of the receptors is a human donor in good health.

This clonotype was seen a single time. V and J are TRBV28 and TRBJ1-6; 8 positions match TRBD1. V dropped 8 bases and J dropped 5; count of bases not matched to a gene: 5. The germline V gene encodes CDR1 MDHEN and CDR2 SYDVKM. The CDR3 covers 14 residues. The CDR3 nucleotides are TGTGCCAGCGACCAGGGACAGGATAATTCACCCCTCCACTTT. Encoded protein: CASDQGQDNSPLHF.

This clonotype was seen a handful of times. The chain is built from TRBV28 and TRBJ2-7, with D perhaps matching TRBD2 (6 bases). Germline assignment: CDR1 MDHEN and CDR2 SYDVKM. Trimming took off 8 bases at V and 0 bases at J, with 17 bases between the two ends. CDR3 length: 15 amino acids. The CDR3 reads CASRLYGGDSYEQYF. The CDR3 DNA is TGTGCCAGCCGTCTTTACGGAGGGGACTCCTACGAGCAGTACTTC.

This clonotype was observed at least ten times. V and J are TRBV7-9 and TRBJ2-7, with D uncertain. V lost 7 bases and J 3 bases, leaving 13 bases between the germline ends. The CDR3 extends over 13 amino acids. Germline values: CDR1 SEHNR, CDR2 FQNEAQ (reference sequence). CDR3 loop: CASTRDGGYEQYF. CDR3 nucleotides: TGTGCCAGCACCAGAGACGGCGGCTACGAGCAGTACTTC.

This clonotype has just a few counts. CDR3 sequence (DNA): TGCAGTGCTAGGAATCGAGTCGGCTCCTACAATGAGCAGTTCTTC. Encoded protein: CSARNRVGSYNEQFF. V gene TRBV20-1 combines with J gene TRBJ2-1; D gene ambiguous. This CDR3 is 15 amino acids long. Per the germline V gene, CDR1 is DFQATT and CDR2 is SNEGSKA (reference sequence). The V gene lost 3 bases and the J gene lost 0 bases, with 12 bases spanning the gap.

This rearrangement joins TRBV5-1 to TRBJ2-4; possibly TRBD2 for D (6 bases). The closer fit of TRBJ2-7 to the DNA end suggests the J call may be wrong. CDR1 and CDR2 (germline): SGHRS, YFSETQ. There are 14 residues in the CDR3. The CDR3 region has the DNA TGCGCCAGCAGCTACCGAGCGGGTTTGGGCGAGCAGTACTTC. As protein: CASSYRAGLGEQYF.

This chain connects TRBV12-3 or TRBV12-4 to TRBJ2-3; D gene ambiguous. Between the trimmed V and J ends, which lost 5 bases and 4 bases, there was a span of 19 bases. The CDR3 is made up of 16 amino acids. The CDR3 loop reads CASSPPGQSRPDTQYF. CDR3 nucleotide sequence: TGTGCCAGCAGTCCCCCCGGCCAGAGCCGGCCAGATACGCAGTATTTT.

The CDR3 DNA follows: TGTGCCAGCACCGCAAGGGGGGACCAATACAATGAGCAGTTCTTC. This codes for CASTARGDQYNEQFF. The gene calls are TRBV9 and TRBJ2-1, with D perhaps matching TRBD1 or TRBD2 (6 bases each). The germline V gene encodes CDR1 SGDLS and CDR2 YYNGEE. This CDR3 has 15 residues. V was clipped by 6 bases and J by 4 bases, with 17 bases between them.

The chain has TRBV5-1 and TRBJ2-3; the D gene is possibly TRBD2 (5 bases). The CDR3 has 14 residues. Trimming took off 2 bases at V and 5 bases at J, with 12 bases between the two ends. The germline gives CDR1 SGHRS, CDR2 YFSETQ. CDR3 sequence reads: CASSFGGLLDTQYF. DNA of the CDR3: TGCGCCAGCAGCTTCGGCGGGCTCCTAGATACGCAGTATTTT.

This clonotype occurred a few times. V and J are TRBV29-1 and TRBJ1-5; TRBD1 is a possible D gene (5 bases). V lost 5 bases, J lost 1 base, and 12 bases lay in between. Germline V lookup: CDR1 SQVTM, CDR2 ANQGSEA. The CDR3 sequence is 14 residues long. The DNA of the CDR3 is TGCAGCGTTTCCATGGGGGTGAGCAATCAGCCCCAGCATTTT. It is translated as CSVSMGVSNQPQHF.

The rearrangement links TRBV5-1 to TRBJ1-1; no clear D. This CDR3 has 11 amino acids. V was pared by 5 bases and J by 7 bases, with 9 bases between. Germline CDR1 SGHRS, CDR2 YFSETQ. CDR3 in amino acids: CASRIRDEAFF. The CDR3, as DNA: TGCGCCAGCAGGATAAGGGATGAAGCTTTCTTT.

V and J are TRBV2 and TRBJ2-7; D perhaps matches TRBD1 (6 bases). From germline, CDR1 is SNHLY and CDR2 FYNNEI. The CDR3 length is 15 residues. The ends were cut back, 2 bases at V and 2 bases at J, with 13 bases in the middle. The CDR3: CASSERGTETYEQYF. DNA of the CDR3: TGTGCCAGCAGTGAAAGGGGGACGGAGACCTACGAGCAGTACTTC.

This rearrangement joins TRBV19 to TRBJ2-1; D not resolved. The V end was cut by 11 bases, the J end by 13 bases, with 18 bases between. The CDR3 runs 11 residues. Per germline, CDR1 LNHDA and CDR2 SQIVND (reference sequence). The CDR3 region has the DNA TGTGCCTCGAGGTGGGCTAGAATTCAGTTCTTC. Encoded protein: CASRWARIQFF.

The table lists this clonotype with a few counts. J is TRBJ2-1 and V is TRBV20-1; 8 bases fit TRBD1. V trimming: 2 bases; J trimming: 9 bases; junction bases outside the gene matches: 9. The CDR3 sequence is 14 residues long. The germline gives CDR1 DFQATT, CDR2 SNEGSKA (reference sequence). CDR3 protein: CSARRQGALGEQFF. DNA for the CDR3: TGCAGTGCTAGACGGCAGGGGGCTCTTGGTGAGCAGTTCTTC.

The rearrangement joins TRBV7-2 to TRBJ1-1; D unclear. The CDR3 has 14 amino acids. Trimming left V 7 bases short and J 3 bases short, with 15 bases between. Germline V gives CDR1 SGHTA, CDR2 FQGNSA. The CDR3 sequence: CASTPRIRDTEAFF. As DNA, the CDR3 is TGTGCCAGCACCCCCAGGATTAGGGACACTGAAGCTTTCTTT.

V is TRBV7-2 and J is TRBJ2-3; possibly TRBD1 for D (6 bases). The CDR3 contains 13 residues. V shed 4 bases and J shed 7 bases, with 12 bases lying between them. From germline, CDR1 is SGHTA and CDR2 FQGNSA. The CDR3, as DNA: TGTGCCAGCAGCTCTCACAGGGAGAATACGCAGTATTTT. Residues: CASSSHRENTQYF.

The chain is built from TRBV6-2 or TRBV6-3 and TRBJ2-1; 9 bases line up with TRBD2. V shed 2 bases, J shed 8 bases, and the junction held 7 bases outside the gene matches. The CDR3 length is 15 residues. Germline lookup yields CDR1 MNHEY and CDR2 SVGEGT. CDR3 residues: CASSYAGGPIDEQFF. CDR3 bases: TGTGCCAGCAGTTACGCGGGGGGGCCGATCGATGAGCAGTTCTTC.

The V call is TRBV18, the J call TRBJ2-1; 8 bases match TRBD2. The V and J ends lost 3 bases and 9 bases, in that order; junction bases with no gene match: 10. Germline CDR1 KGHSH, CDR2 LQKENI. This CDR3 comprises 15 residues. In DNA form, the CDR3 reads TGTGCCAGCTCACCCTCGGGGGGGACCGAATTTGAGCAGTTCTTC. It encodes CASSPSGGTEFEQFF.

This clonotype showed up just a few times. The V gene is TRBV27, the J gene TRBJ2-1; no clear D. The CDR3 covers 19 residues. In germline, CDR1 is MNHEY, CDR2 SMNVEV (reference sequence). V shed 2 bases and J shed 0 bases, with 20 bases lying between them. This CDR3 is CASSLGKSSLRSSYNEQFF. CDR3 sequence (DNA): TGTGCCAGCAGTTTAGGTAAAAGTAGTCTTCGGAGCTCCTACAATGAGCAGTTCTTC.

There are many counts of this clonotype. The V and J genes are TRBV29-1 and TRBJ1-2, with D unclear. Germline V gene sequence: CDR1 SQVTM, CDR2 ANQGSEA. The CDR3 consists of 11 residues. The V gene lost 7 bases and the J gene lost 4 bases, with 10 bases spanning the gap. The CDR3 bases are TGCAGCGCTCCCGACGGCTATGGCTACACCTTC. Its translation: CSAPDGYGYTF.

Note on this clonotype: A read error may produce the germline difference seen at one junction end. The chain uses TRBV5-8 and TRBJ1-1; 12 bases map to TRBD1. This CDR3 spans 18 amino acids. In germline, CDR1 is SGHTS, CDR2 YDEGEE. The CDR3 DNA sequence: TGTACCAGCAGCCACCGTTTCGGGGGACAGGGGGCAGACACTGAAGCTTTCTTT. Protein sequence: CTSSHRFGGQGADTEAFF.

The rearrangement uses TRBV18 and TRBJ2-4; D possibly uses TRBD1 or TRBD2 (5 bases each). Per germline, CDR1 KGHSH and CDR2 LQKENI. V was pared by 2 bases and J by 3 bases, with 14 bases between. The CDR3 spans 16 residues. CDR3 residues: CASSPDVQRGKNIQYF. The CDR3 DNA follows: TGTGCCAGCTCACCAGACGTACAGAGGGGCAAAAACATTCAGTACTTC.

V is TRBV12-3 or TRBV12-4 and J is TRBJ1-5, with D unclear. The CDR3 extends over 16 amino acids. The V and J ends lost 7 bases and 1 base respectively, with 17 bases between them. In DNA, the CDR3 is TGTGCCAGCACTATCGGGGATCCTCGGAGCAATCAGCCCCAGCATTTT. Translated, it gives CASTIGDPRSNQPQHF.

The chain combines TRBV9 with TRBJ2-7; possible D gene TRBD2, 5 bases. Per the germline V gene, CDR1 is SGDLS and CDR2 is YYNGEE. The CDR3 is 13 amino acids. V lost 4 bases to trimming and J lost 3 bases, with 11 bases between them. The CDR3 sequence is CASSPTTDYEQYF. The CDR3 region has the DNA TGTGCCAGCAGCCCGACTACGGACTACGAGCAGTACTTC. Using reference TRBV9 and TRBJ2-7 for the parts outside the CDR3, the full variable domain is DSGVTQTPKHLITATGQRVTLRCSPRSGDLSVYWYQQSLDQGLQFLIQYYNGEERAKGNILERFSAQQFPDLHSELNLSSLELGDSALYFCASSPTTDYEQYFGPGTRLTVT.

V is TRBV9 and J is TRBJ1-2; TRBD1 aligns across 8 bases. Germline V lookup: CDR1 SGDLS, CDR2 YYNGEE. V dropped 3 bases and J dropped 4; count of bases not matched to a gene: 5. The CDR3 length is 14 residues. CDR3 loop: CASSGTQGGYGYTF. CDR3 DNA sequence: TGTGCCAGCAGCGGAACACAGGGGGGCTATGGCTACACCTTC.

The V and J genes are TRBV29-1 and TRBJ1-1; D uncertain. The length of the CDR3 is 10 residues. The germline V gene encodes CDR1 SQVTM and CDR2 ANQGSEA. The V and J ends lost 6 bases and 6 bases respectively, with 8 bases between them. CDR3 nucleotide sequence: TGCAGCGTCCCCGACCCTGAAGCTTTCTTT. Its protein is CSVPDPEAFF. The full variable domain, rest sourced from reference TRBV29-1 and TRBJ1-1, is SAVISQKPSRDICQRGTSLTIQCQVDSQVTMMFWYRQQPGQSLTLIATANQGSEATYESGFVIDKFPISRPNLTFSTLTVSNMSPEDSSIYLCSVPDPEAFFGQGTRLTVV.

The rearrangement uses TRBV7-2 and TRBJ1-6; no clear D gene. The CDR3 runs to 14 residues. Trimming stripped 4 bases from V and 0 bases from J, with 4 bases between. Germline V lookup: CDR1 SGHTA, CDR2 FQGNSA. DNA for the CDR3: TGTGCCAGCAGCTCAACCTCCTATAATTCACCCCTCCACTTT. It codes for CASSSTSYNSPLHF.

V is TRBV29-1 and J is TRBJ2-3; D remains ambiguous. Trimming shortened V by 1 base and J by 2 bases, and 7 bases separated the two germline ends. Looked up from germline, CDR1 is SQVTM and CDR2 is ANQGSEA. The CDR3 has 13 residues. The CDR3: CSVEGHTTDTQYF. In DNA form, the CDR3 reads TGCAGCGTTGAAGGGCATACCACAGATACGCAGTATTTT.

This clonotype was counted only a few times. The chain couples TRBV6-6 to TRBJ1-2; D might be TRBD1 (5 bases). The germline gives CDR1 MNHNY, CDR2 SVGAGI (reference sequence). V shed 10 bases and J shed 5 bases, with 11 bases lying between them. The CDR3 spans 11 residues. In nucleotides, the CDR3 is TGTGCCACCTCGACAGATTATGGCTACACCTTC. It specifies CATSTDYGYTF.